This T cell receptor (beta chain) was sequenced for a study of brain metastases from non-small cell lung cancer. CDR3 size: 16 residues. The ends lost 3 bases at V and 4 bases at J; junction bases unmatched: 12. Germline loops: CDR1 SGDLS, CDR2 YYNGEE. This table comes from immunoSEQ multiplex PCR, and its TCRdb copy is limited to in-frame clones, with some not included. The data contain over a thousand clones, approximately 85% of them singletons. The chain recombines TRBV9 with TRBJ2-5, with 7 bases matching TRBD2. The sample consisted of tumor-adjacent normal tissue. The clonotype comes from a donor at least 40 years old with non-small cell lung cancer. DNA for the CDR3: TGTGCCAGCAGCGCGAGGGGAGGACTAGTCGGAGAGACCCAGTACTTC. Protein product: CASSARGGLVGETQYF.